These T cell receptor beta chains were read from a single sample in a study of T cell repertoires in cytomegalovirus infection. TCRdb itself ran the reads through MiXCR, one entry per CDR3 protein. The sample records some 230,000 distinct CDR3 sequences, roughly 22% being singletons. The sample taken for sequencing was CD8+ T cells from PBMCs. The receptors come from a human donor in good health (CMV status not recorded). Some clones in this sample may be carry-over from other donors' samples. Both conserved end residues are part of each CDR3. The order of the fields is J gene, clone size, D gene, V gene, CDR3 DNA, CDR3 protein. D genes are given only for firm matches. The size field is filled for only some rows; it gives once, few, many or a size class.

TRBJ2-7	.	.	TRBV7-9	TGTGCCAGCAGCCGCGATCTGGGGGTATACTTC	CASSRDLGVYF
TRBJ2-7	.	TRBD1	TRBV28	TGTGCCAGCAGACATACCGGGACAGGGGATGACGAGCAGTACTTC	CASRHTGTGDDEQYF
TRBJ2-7	.	TRBD1	TRBV15	TGTGCCACCGCTTATCGGACAGGAATCGCCTACGAGCAGTACTTC	CATAYRTGIAYEQYF
TRBJ2-5	few	TRBD2	TRBV12-3/TRBV12-4	TGTGCCAGCAGTCTGGGACTAGCGTTTGGGGAGACCCAGTACTTC	CASSLGLAFGETQYF
TRBJ2-7	.	.	TRBV19	TGTGCCAGTAGTATTGGGGGGCTTTACGAGCAGTACTTC	CASSIGGLYEQYF
TRBJ2-3	many	.	TRBV28	TGTGCCAGCAGTTACCCAGACCTCTCCACAGATACGCAGTATTTT	CASSYPDLSTDTQYF
TRBJ1-1	many	.	TRBV7-6	TGTGCCAGCAGCTTCTTAGGGGGGACTGAAGCTTTCTTT	CASSFLGGTEAFF
TRBJ1-4	few	.	TRBV7-6	TGTGCCAGCAGCTTGGACGGAGAAAAACTGTTTTTT	CASSLDGEKLFF
TRBJ2-7	many	.	TRBV7-6	TGTGCCAGCAGCCCCCCTGGGACATCCTACGAGCAGTACTTC	CASSPPGTSYEQYF
TRBJ2-2	few	TRBD1	TRBV6-6	TGTGCCAGCAGTTCCAGACAGGGGCCCCCCGGGGAGCTGTTTTTT	CASSSRQGPPGELFF
TRBJ1-1	few	.	TRBV19	TGTGCCAGTACCCCCTACGGGCAGCCAATGAACACTGAAGCTTTCTTT	CASTPYGQPMNTEAFF
TRBJ1-2	few	.	TRBV20-1	TGCAGTGCTAGAGATATGCTCAGTGGCTACACCTTC	CSARDMLSGYTF
TRBJ2-1	few	.	TRBV7-3	TGTGCCAGCAGCGCATACCGGGACACCGGGACAATGGATGAGCAGTTCTTC	CASSAYRDTGTMDEQFF
TRBJ2-1	few	.	TRBV7-9	TGTGCCAGCAGCTTAGTCGGCCTAGGAAGCGAGCAGTTCTTC	CASSLVGLGSEQFF
TRBJ2-2	.	TRBD2	TRBV18	TGTGCCAGCTCACCGCGTAGCGGGGGGAACACCGGGGAGCTGTTTTTT	CASSPRSGGNTGELFF
TRBJ1-1	.	.	TRBV25-1	TGTGCCAGCAGTGAATTGGGACTGAACACTGAAGCTTTCTTT	CASSELGLNTEAFF
TRBJ2-5	.	TRBD1	TRBV19	TGTGCCAGTAGCATAAATTACGGACAGGGGGCGGATTGGACCCAGTACTTC	CASSINYGQGADWTQYF
TRBJ1-1	few	.	TRBV12-3/TRBV12-4	TGTGCCAGCAGTTTCGGGGGAATGGGTAGTGAAGCTTTCTTT	CASSFGGMGSEAFF
TRBJ1-2	.	.	TRBV7-9	TGTGCCAGCAGCCTAAGCGCTAACTATGGCTACACCTTC	CASSLSANYGYTF
TRBJ2-3	.	.	TRBV20-1	TGCAGTGCAAGTAGCGCCCCGAGCACAGATACGCAGTATTTT	CSASSAPSTDTQYF
TRBJ2-5	few	.	TRBV18	TGTGCCAGCTCACCGGATCAAGAGACCCAGTACTTC	CASSPDQETQYF
TRBJ1-1	many	.	TRBV7-9	TGTGCCAGCACCCGGATAGCGAACACTGAAGCTTTCTTT	CASTRIANTEAFF
TRBJ2-5	few	.	TRBV12-3/TRBV12-4	TGTGCCAGCAGTTTGGGGACCCTTTTAGAGACCCAGTACTTC	CASSLGTLLETQYF
TRBJ1-6	.	.	TRBV6-5	TGTGCCAGCAGTTACTCGGGGAGCTCCTATAATTCACCCCTCCACTTT	CASSYSGSSYNSPLHF
TRBJ2-7	.	.	TRBV10-3	TGTGCCATCAGTGAGCAGCCTGGGACACGGGGGTCCTACGAGCAGTACTTC	CAISEQPGTRGSYEQYF
TRBJ2-2	many	.	TRBV7-6	TGTGCCAGCAGCTTAGGGCCCTCGGGACAAGGGCACGGGGAGCTGTTTTTT	CASSLGPSGQGHGELFF
TRBJ2-7	many	.	TRBV7-2	TGTGCCAGCAGCTCCCCGAGCTCCTACGAGCAGTACTTC	CASSSPSSYEQYF
TRBJ2-3	.	.	TRBV7-4	TGTGCCAGCAGCCTCCCGACGGACCTCTTAGTCACAGATACGCAGTATTTT	CASSLPTDLLVTDTQYF
TRBJ2-6	.	.	TRBV5-4	TGTGCCAGCAGCCCCGACCGTCCGACTGGGGCCAACGTCCTGACTTTC	CASSPDRPTGANVLTF
TRBJ1-6	many	.	TRBV4-1	TGCGCCAGCAGCCAAGAAACAGATCTCGACCTCCACTTT	CASSQETDLDLHF
TRBJ2-4	many	TRBD2	TRBV13	TGTGCCAGCAGCTTAGCCGGGGGGGCGACAAAAAACATTCAGTACTTC	CASSLAGGATKNIQYF
TRBJ2-1	.	.	TRBV6-2/TRBV6-3	TGTGCCAGCAGTTACTCGGTGGGGGGCTCCTACAATGAGCAGTTCTTC	CASSYSVGGSYNEQFF
TRBJ2-3	.	TRBD2	TRBV12-3/TRBV12-4	TGTGCCAGCAGCGGGGGGTCCTTCACAGATACGCAGTATTTT	CASSGGSFTDTQYF
TRBJ2-5	.	TRBD1	TRBV12-3/TRBV12-4	TGTGCCAGCAGTGTCACAGGGGGAGAGACCCAGTACTTC	CASSVTGGETQYF
TRBJ2-5	many	.	TRBV7-9	TGTGCCAGCAGCTTTATGGACCTGGAAGAGACCCAGTACTTC	CASSFMDLEETQYF
TRBJ2-5	few	TRBD2	TRBV7-2	TGTGCCAGCAGCTTAAGGGTAGCGGGGGGGCCCCAAGAGACCCAGTACTTC	CASSLRVAGGPQETQYF
TRBJ2-1	.	.	TRBV20-1	TGCAGTGCTAGCCCAGGGGCACTCTCCTACAATGAGCAGTTCTTC	CSASPGALSYNEQFF
TRBJ2-7	few	.	TRBV29-1	TGCAGCGTTGAAGTGCTCGGCCAGGAGCTCTACGAGCAGTACTTC	CSVEVLGQELYEQYF
TRBJ1-1	.	.	TRBV2	TGTGCCACCGGACAAATTGTAGACACTGAAGCTTTCTTT	CATGQIVDTEAFF
TRBJ2-6	many	.	TRBV7-4	TGTGCCAGCAGCTTAGCGGGGGGCTCAGAGCGGGGCTTCTCTGGGGCCAACGTCCTGACTTTC	CASSLAGGSERGFSGANVLTF
TRBJ1-1	.	TRBD1	TRBV18	TGTGCCAGCTCACCACAGGGGGCGCTTACTGAAGCTTTCTTT	CASSPQGALTEAFF
TRBJ2-3	.	.	TRBV11-2	TGTGCCAGCAGCCGCCGAAGGGATACGCAGTATTTT	CASSRRRDTQYF
TRBJ2-7	many	.	TRBV19	TGTGCCAGTAGTATGGCTCGAGGAAACCCGATGGACGAGCAGTACTTC	CASSMARGNPMDEQYF
TRBJ2-7	.	.	TRBV27	TGTGCCAGCAGTCCCTTTACAGGGTCCTACGAGCAGTACTTC	CASSPFTGSYEQYF
TRBJ2-7	many	.	TRBV28	TGTGCCAGCAGTTCGCGGACATACTCCTACGAGCAGTACTTC	CASSSRTYSYEQYF
TRBJ2-1	few	TRBD1	TRBV11-1	TGTGCCAGCAGACGGGACAGGGTCAATGAGCAGTTCTTC	CASRRDRVNEQFF
TRBJ1-5	few	.	TRBV15	TGTGCCACCTCACCCACAGGGAAACAGCCCCAGCATTTT	CATSPTGKQPQHF
TRBJ2-2	.	.	TRBV19	TGTGCCAGTAGTATGGCAGGAGCGAACACCGGGGAGCTGTTTTTT	CASSMAGANTGELFF
TRBJ2-3	.	TRBD2	TRBV14	TGTGCCAGCAGCCCTCTTGCGGGGGTAACAGATACGCAGTATTTT	CASSPLAGVTDTQYF
TRBJ2-7	many	TRBD1	TRBV12-3/TRBV12-4	TGTGCCAGCAGTTTTGGGACAGGGGGCTACGAGCAGTACTTC	CASSFGTGGYEQYF